This TCR beta chain was observed in a study of vaccination effects on CD4 cells after COVID-19. Study findings and constraints: Among infection- and vaccine-induced clones, marked clonal contraction occurred late after vaccination.

Points on this clone: As yet, its antigen is unknown.

The germline CDR1 and CDR2 sequences are SGHDT and YYEEEE. V lost 4 bases, J lost 6 bases, and 8 bases lay in between. The CDR3 sequence is 11 residues long. The ViraFEST assay expanded antigen-specific CD4+ T cells with viral peptide pools before sequencing. Isolating CD4+ T cells followed 9 to 11 days of culture. A positive SARS-CoV-2 PCR test fell between March and December 2020. Cultures used more than 1.5 million PBMC per well, roughly 9.8 IU/ml IL-2 and approximately 11 ug/ml peptides. Clones were read by immunoSEQ multiplex PCR, and TCRdb kept only the in-frame ones, dropping some. This table has approximately 19,000 clones, roughly 80% appearing once.

The clonotype was recovered from a human donor who had a prior SARS-CoV-2 infection. The sequencing here drew on CD4+ T cells from PBMCs cultured with a peptide pool, taken before COVID-19 vaccination. V gene TRBV5-6 combines with J gene TRBJ2-7; D is ambiguous. The CDR3 here is CASSTHGEQYF. The CDR3, as DNA: TGTGCCAGCAGCACACATGGCGAGCAGTACTTC.